This T cell receptor beta chain originates from a study of cytomegalovirus exposure and HLA in healthy donors. V shed 5 bases, J shed 6 bases, and the junction held 9 bases outside the gene matches. CDR3 length equals 14 residues. CDR1 is PRHDT, CDR2 FYEKMQ, per germline (reference sequence). PCR amplification relied on 60 Vbeta primers (plus 13 Jbeta primers). Data came from immunoSEQ multiplex PCR; TCRdb stores just in-frame clones and leaves some out. This repertoire includes tens of thousands of clones. V gene TRBV13 combines with J gene TRBJ1-2; the match to TRBD1 covers 7 bases. This clonotype was sampled from a man in his fifties or sixties in good health and CMV-seronegative. What was sequenced was PBMCs. CDR3 in DNA: TGTGCCAGCAGCCACGGGACAGACGATAATGGCTACACCTTC. As protein: CASSHGTDDNGYTF. The complete variable domain, with remaining parts taken from reference TRBV13 and TRBJ1-2, reads AAGVIQSPRHLIKEKRETATLKCYPIPRHDTVYWYQQGPGQDPQFLISFYEKMQSDKGSIPDRFSAQQFSDYHSELNMSSLELGDSALYFCASSHGTDDNGYTFGSGTRLTVV.